This record concerns one T cell receptor beta chain sequence. This sample was included in a study of cytomegalovirus exposure and HLA in healthy donors. Trimming shortened V by 4 bases and J by 7 bases, and 17 bases separated the two germline ends. The CDR3 consists of 15 residues. Germline V gives CDR1 SGHTA, CDR2 FQGNSA. Primers: 60 Vbeta forward and 13 Jbeta reverse. Some clones are missing from TCRdb's copy, which holds only in-frame ones; the method was immunoSEQ multiplex PCR. The sample has a few hundred thousand clones; around 82% are singletons. The sequence was collected from a woman aged 25 to 39 in good health and CMV-seronegative. The sequenced sample consisted of PBMCs. This chain uses TRBV7-2 with TRBJ2-1; a weak D match, TRBD1 (6 bases). The CDR3 nucleotides are TGTGCCAGCAGCTCCTCAAAGCGAGGGACAAATGAGCAGTTCTTC. Residues: CASSSSKRGTNEQFF.